The present T cell receptor (beta chain) was sequenced within a study of CD4 T cells in relation to SARS-CoV-2 and coronaviruses. Regarding the study as a whole: This crossreactivity analysis covered spike protein alone, no other viral proteins. Memory recall responses, not primary responses primed in culture, are what the assay detects. Crossreactive clones expanded significantly less to SARS-CoV-2 than monoreactive clones.

Before the COVID-19 pandemic, during about 2010-2019, CD4+ T cells were taken from unexposed donors. Naive and memory CD4+ T cells came from enriched cryopreserved PBMCs. The length of the CDR3 is 13 residues. CDR1 is MGHDK and CDR2 is SYGVNS in the germline V gene. V lost 3 bases, J lost 1 base, and 7 bases lay in between. On this clone itself: Its antigen is as yet unknown.

Assay: immunoSEQ multiplex PCR; the TCRdb copy retains only in-frame clones and omits some. The profile covers around 56,000 clones, with roughly 88% appearing a single time and roughly 1.5% taken by the ten largest. Sequenced input: memory CD4+ T cells from PBMCs. The clonotype was recovered from a human donor in good health. The chain has TRBV25-1 and TRBJ2-7; D gene uncertain. The CDR3 loop is CASSDWISYEQYF. For the CDR3, the DNA is TGTGCCAGCAGTGATTGGATTTCCTACGAGCAGTACTTC.